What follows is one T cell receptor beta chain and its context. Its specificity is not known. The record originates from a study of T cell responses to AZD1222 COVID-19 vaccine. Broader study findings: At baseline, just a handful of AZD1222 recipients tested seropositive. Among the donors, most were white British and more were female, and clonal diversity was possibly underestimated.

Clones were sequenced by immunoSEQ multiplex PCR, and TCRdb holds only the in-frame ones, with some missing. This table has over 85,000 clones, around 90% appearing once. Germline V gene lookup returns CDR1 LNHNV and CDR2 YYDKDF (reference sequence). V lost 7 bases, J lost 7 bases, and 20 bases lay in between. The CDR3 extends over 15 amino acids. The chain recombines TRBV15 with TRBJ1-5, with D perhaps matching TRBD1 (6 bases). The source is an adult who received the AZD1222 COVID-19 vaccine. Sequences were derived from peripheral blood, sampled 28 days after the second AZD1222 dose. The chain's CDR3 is CATKENDRSRQPQHF. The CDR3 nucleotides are TGTGCCACCAAAGAGAATGACAGGTCCCGCCAGCCCCAGCATTTT.